This T cell receptor beta chain was sequenced during a study of blood T cell repertoires in COVID-19. Across the study: Spain, Italy and the United States supplied samples that represented acute and convalescent COVID-19. PBMCs, B-cell-depleted T cells, or T cells provided the cDNA or gDNA that made up the material.

This CDR3 spans 16 amino acids. The V gene's germline CDR1 is LNHDA and CDR2 SQIVND (reference sequence). V dropped 6 bases and J dropped 3; count of bases not matched to a gene: 13. Only in-frame clones appear in the TCRdb table, and some are missing; sequencing was by immunoSEQ multiplex PCR. Altogether about 290,000 clones are present, just under 90% being singletons, with the ten largest covering around 10%. This clonotype originated in a young woman with COVID-19, enrolled during active disease. The rearrangement links TRBV19 to TRBJ2-7; 8 bases align to TRBD1. Sequencing was carried out using peripheral blood. The CDR3 DNA reads as TGTGCCAGTAGCCCCCTGACAGGGGAAGCCGACTACGAGCAGTACTTC. This translates into CASSPLTGEADYEQYF. Full variable domain (remainder filled in from reference TRBV19 and TRBJ2-7): DGGITQSPKYLFRKEGQNVTLSCEQNLNHDAMYWYRQDPGQGLRLIYYSQIVNDFQKGDIAEGYSVSREKKESFPLTVTSAQKNPTAFYLCASSPLTGEADYEQYFGPGTRLTVT.